The present T cell receptor (beta chain) was sequenced within a study of OX40 agonist ivuxolimab in advanced cancers. In germline, CDR1 is LNHDA, CDR2 SQIVND (reference sequence). Losses at the gene ends were 7 bases for V and 2 bases for J; bases not matched to a gene: 3. The CDR3 runs to 14 residues. This clone was picked up a small number of times. Profiled with immunoSEQ multiplex PCR; TCRdb holds only in-frame clones, not every one. The table lists about 83,000 clones, 70% to 85% of them singletons. Excluded were patients having autoimmune disease history or systemic immunosuppression. The V and J genes are TRBV19 and TRBJ1-5; TRBD1 matches 9 bases. The receptor was isolated from an adult with an advanced solid tumor such as melanoma, head and neck, liver or kidney cancer. This specimen consisted of CD4+ or CD8+ T cells sorted from blood, obtained in a trial of the OX40 agonist ivuxolimab. The CDR3 DNA follows: TGTGCCAGTAATGGGGACAGGGGCAATCAGCCCCAGCATTTT. This sequence encodes CASNGDRGNQPQHF.